This T cell receptor beta chain stems from a study of T cell repertoires in cytomegalovirus infection. Study details: CMV infection together with matching HLA type was indicated by public TCR beta signatures. The study, taken as a whole, reports: Identification of carriers of CMV plus the relevant HLA was achieved through cumulative public TCR beta family frequency. CMV-specific TCR beta clonotypes restricted by HLA-C were the ones dominating the ex vivo response.

This CDR3 region has 15 residues. Germline V gene lookup returns CDR1 MNHEY and CDR2 SMNVEV (reference sequence). Trimming stripped 5 bases from V and 0 bases from J, with 14 bases between. MiXCR, applied by TCRdb to the reads, yields one record per CDR3 protein. Altogether around 300,000 distinct CDR3 sequences are present, about 26% being singletons, with the ten largest covering about 14%. Details on this clonotype: Its antigen is not known.

Sequences were obtained from PBMCs. The source of this sequence is a human donor in good health (CMV status not recorded). Some clones in this sample may be carry-over from other donors' samples. V gene TRBV27 combines with J gene TRBJ2-7; perhaps TRBD2 as D (6 bases). The CDR3 sequence is CASSRASALSYEQYV. The CDR3 DNA sequence: TGTGCCAGCAGTCGAGCTAGCGCCCTCTCCTACGAGCAGTACGTC.